These 32 T cell receptor beta chains were sequenced from one sample in a study of chemoradiotherapy in HPV16-positive cancers. Measured with immunoSEQ multiplex PCR; TCRdb has only the in-frame clones, and not every one. Among about 32,000 clones listed, around three quarters were seen once. The starting material was blood, obtained from a patient who underwent chemoradiotherapy. The origin of the receptors is a human donor with HPV-associated anogenital cancer.

The chain employs TRBV27 and TRBJ1-2; D is unclear. This CDR3 spans 12 amino acids. Trimming removed 3 bases from V and 7 bases from J, with 9 bases in between. CDR1 is MNHEY and CDR2 is SMNVEV in the germline V gene (reference sequence). The DNA for the CDR3 is TGTGCCAGCAGTTTGAAATTTGCTGGCTACACCTTC. This encodes CASSLKFAGYTF.

A note on this clone: Other DNA sequences in this sample translate to the same CDR3. The rearrangement joins TRBV7-3 to TRBJ2-5, with D perhaps matching TRBD2 (7 bases). In germline, CDR1 is SGHTA, CDR2 FQGTGA. Trimming took 2 bases from V and 2 from J, leaving 12 bases between them. The CDR3 has 15 amino acids. The CDR3 nucleotides are TGTGCCAGCAGCTTAGGAGGGGGAGGGCAAGAGACCCAGTACTTC. Protein sequence: CASSLGGGGQETQYF. The full variable domain, its missing parts supplied by reference TRBV7-3 and TRBJ2-5, is GAGVSQTPSNKVTEKGKYVELRCDPISGHTALYWYRQSLGQGPEFLIYFQGTGAADDSGLPNDRFFAVRPEGSVSTLKIQRTERGDSAVYLCASSLGGGGQETQYFGPGTRLLVL.

This clone was observed once. This sequence joins TRBV18 and TRBJ2-7, with TRBD1 matching 7 bases. Germline loops: CDR1 KGHSH, CDR2 LQKENI. The J segment lost 4 bases and the V segment lost 1 base, leaving 7 bases of the junction unmatched. This CDR3 is 15 amino acids long. CDR3 sequence (DNA): TGTGCCAGCTCACCACGCACAGGGGTAACATACGAGCAGTACTTC. It codes for CASSPRTGVTYEQYF.

Points on this clone: Other nucleotide sequences from this sample produce the same CDR3. This chain connects TRBV5-1 to TRBJ2-3, with D possibly called TRBD1 or TRBD2 (6 bases each). V was cut by 3 bases and J by 1 base, with 12 bases left in between. The CDR3 consists of 15 residues. The germline gives CDR1 SGHRS, CDR2 YFSETQ. The chain's CDR3 is CASSSRRGGTDTQYF. The CDR3 DNA sequence: TGCGCCAGCAGCTCTCGAAGGGGGGGCACAGATACGCAGTATTTT. The full variable domain, in which reference TRBV5-1 and TRBJ2-3 provide the parts outside the CDR3, is KAGVTQTPRYLIKTRGQQVTLSCSPISGHRSVSWYQQTPGQGLQFLFEYFSETQRNKGNFPGRFSGRQFSNSRSEMNVSTLELGDSALYLCASSSRRGGTDTQYFGPGTRLTVL.

The chain is built from TRBV29-1 and TRBJ1-4; 8 bases fit TRBD1. Losses at the gene ends were 4 bases for V and 7 bases for J; bases not matched to a gene: 5. CDR1 and CDR2 from the germline V gene are SQVTM and ANQGSEA. This CDR3 spans 13 amino acids. The CDR3 coding sequence is TGCAGCGTTGTGCAGGGGGCGGGTGAAAAACTGTTTTTT. It specifies CSVVQGAGEKLFF.

The chain uses TRBV27 and TRBJ1-1; D call uncertain. Deletions cut 5 bases from V and 4 bases from J, with 20 bases between. The CDR3 runs 16 residues. Germline assignment: CDR1 MNHEY and CDR2 SMNVEV (reference sequence). CDR3 region: CASSPYRPETGTEAFF. CDR3 coding DNA: TGTGCCAGCAGTCCCTACCGCCCGGAAACGGGCACTGAAGCTTTCTTT.

This clone appeared a few times. Mismatch with germline at one junction end may stem from a read error. The J gene is TRBJ1-1, the V gene TRBV10-1; maybe TRBD1 (5 bases). Germline lookup yields CDR1 WNHNN and CDR2 SYGVQD (reference sequence). The CDR3 runs to 11 residues. The CDR3 protein is CASSDSRGVSF. CDR3 sequence (DNA): TGCGCCAGCAGCGATAGTAGAGGGGTTTCATTT.

The rearrangement uses TRBV9 and TRBJ1-4; weak D call: TRBD1 (5 bases). V was clipped by 3 bases and J by 7 bases, with 13 bases between them. The CDR3 runs to 14 residues. Looked up from germline, CDR1 is SGDLS and CDR2 is YYNGEE. The CDR3 DNA reads TGTGCCAGCAGCGGGGGGGTATTACGTGAAAAACTGTTTTTT. Its translation: CASSGGVLREKLFF.

CDR3 loop: CASSLAGGGGTEAFF. In DNA, the CDR3 is TGTGCCAGCAGCTTAGCGGGGGGCGGGGGCACTGAAGCTTTCTTT. The chain recombines TRBV7-9 with TRBJ1-1, with D perhaps matching TRBD1 (6 bases). The ends were cut back, 0 bases at V and 4 bases at J, with 12 bases in the middle. The CDR3 length is 15 residues. Germline V gene lookup returns CDR1 SEHNR and CDR2 FQNEAQ (reference sequence).

The chain recombines TRBV19 with TRBJ1-1; unclear D gene. Germline V gene data show CDR1 as LNHDA and CDR2 as SQIVND (reference sequence). V lost 3 bases and J 4 bases, leaving 12 bases between the germline ends. The CDR3 extends over 14 amino acids. Here the CDR3 DNA reads TGTGCCAGTAGTATTAACGGGGTATCCACTGAAGCTTTCTTT. Its translation: CASSINGVSTEAFF.

The chain employs TRBV7-2 and TRBJ1-2; D unclear. Trimming pared 0 bases from V and 0 bases from J, leaving 5 bases between. Germline CDR1 SGHTA, CDR2 FQGNSA. This CDR3 has 14 residues. The DNA of the CDR3 is TGTGCCAGCAGCTTAGCTGTTGCTAACTATGGCTACACCTTC. As protein: CASSLAVANYGYTF.

The CDR3 nucleotides read TGTGCCAGCAGTTCGGGACTCAATGAGCAGTTCTTC. Protein sequence: CASSSGLNEQFF. The rearrangement joins TRBV6-6 to TRBJ2-1; D might be TRBD2 (6 bases). The CDR3 length is 12 residues. Germline V gene lookup returns CDR1 MNHNY and CDR2 SVGAGI (reference sequence). The V end was cut by 4 bases, the J end by 6 bases, with 7 bases between.

The chain uses TRBV10-3 and TRBJ2-7; 13 bases match TRBD2. Trimming removed 5 bases from V and 7 bases from J; junction bases left unmatched: 11. CDR3 size: 16 residues. Germline CDR1 is ENHRY and CDR2 is SYGVKD. The CDR3 region has the DNA TGTGCCATCAGTCGGACTAGCGGGGGAGCCGGGGGGGAGCAGTACTTC. It translates to CAISRTSGGAGGEQYF.

A single count supports this clone. The chain uses TRBV2 and TRBJ1-4, with TRBD1 as a possible D gene (6 bases). Germline V CDR1 and CDR2: SNHLY, FYNNEI. Deletions cut 5 bases from V and 14 bases from J, with 21 bases between. The CDR3 consists of 14 residues. CDR3 region: CASSPQGLMKILFF. In nucleotides, the CDR3 is TGTGCCAGCAGTCCCCAGGGGTTAATGAAAATTCTGTTTTTT. The variable domain in full, with the rest retrieved from reference TRBV2 and TRBJ1-4, is EPEVTQTPSHQVTQMGQEVILRCVPISNHLYFYWYRQILGQKVEFLVSFYNNEISEKSEIFDDQFSVERPDGSNFTLKIRSTKLEDSAMYFCASSPQGLMKILFFGSGTQLSVL.

V is TRBV10-3 and J is TRBJ1-3; the D is unclear. The germline V gene has CDR1 ENHRY and CDR2 SYGVKD. This CDR3 has 13 residues. The V and J ends lost 6 bases and 0 bases respectively, with 6 bases between them. CDR3 coding DNA: TGTGCCATCAGGGTAACCTCTGGAAACACCATATATTTT. Encoded protein: CAIRVTSGNTIYF.

This chain uses TRBV6-5 with TRBJ2-2, with D possibly being TRBD2 (5 bases). Trimming removed 3 bases at V and 1 base at J, with 12 bases between. The CDR3 contains 16 residues. Germline CDR1 reads MNHEY; CDR2 reads SVGAGI. The DNA for the CDR3 is TGTGCCAGCAGTTATCGGACGGGAATGAACACCGGGGAGCTGTTTTTT. Amino acids: CASSYRTGMNTGELFF.

The CDR3 region has the DNA TGTGCCAGCAGCCCGGTGGGGGTCCGCACCGGGGAGCTGTTTTTT. Its translation: CASSPVGVRTGELFF. This sequence joins TRBV7-9 and TRBJ2-2, with D perhaps given as TRBD1 or TRBD2 (5 bases each). Trimming shortened V by 5 bases and J by 4 bases, and 14 bases separated the two germline ends. This CDR3 has 15 amino acids. CDR1 is SEHNR, CDR2 FQNEAQ, per germline (reference sequence).

This sequence joins TRBV7-8 and TRBJ2-7; 7 bases fit TRBD1. The germline CDR1 and CDR2 sequences are SGHVS and FQNEAQ. The CDR3 spans 14 residues. Losses at the gene ends were 2 bases for V and 5 bases for J; bases not matched to a gene: 6. Here the CDR3 DNA reads TGTGCCAGCAGCTTAAGGACAGGCGGACACGAGCAGTACTTC. It specifies CASSLRTGGHEQYF.

The V and J genes are TRBV7-3 and TRBJ1-1; 8 bases align to TRBD1. The length of the CDR3 is 14 residues. V lost 0 bases, J lost 6 bases, and 3 bases stayed unmatched. Germline values: CDR1 SGHTA, CDR2 FQGTGA. This chain's CDR3 is CASSLTTGAPEAFF. The CDR3 DNA reads as TGTGCCAGCAGCTTAACGACAGGGGCCCCTGAAGCTTTCTTT. The whole variable domain, remainder taken from reference TRBV7-3 and TRBJ1-1, is GAGVSQTPSNKVTEKGKYVELRCDPISGHTALYWYRQSLGQGPEFLIYFQGTGAADDSGLPNDRFFAVRPEGSVSTLKIQRTERGDSAVYLCASSLTTGAPEAFFGQGTRLTVV.

The chain links TRBV6-1 to TRBJ1-1; D is possibly TRBD1 (5 bases). The ends were cut back, 8 bases at V and 1 base at J, with 11 bases in the middle. Germline lookup yields CDR1 MNHNS and CDR2 SASEGT. The CDR3 covers 13 residues. The CDR3 sequence is CASLYTGNTEAFF. The CDR3 DNA reads TGTGCCAGCCTGTATACAGGGAACACTGAAGCTTTCTTT.

The chain recombines TRBV5-1 with TRBJ2-5; TRBD1 agrees at 9 bases. CDR3 length equals 16 residues. Germline CDR1 is SGHRS and CDR2 is YFSETQ. V dropped 0 bases and J dropped 5; count of bases not matched to a gene: 8. This CDR3 reads CASSLGGTGLEETQYF. CDR3 DNA: TGCGCCAGCAGCTTGGGAGGGACAGGGCTTGAGGAGACCCAGTACTTC.

The rearrangement uses TRBV19 and TRBJ2-1; D not certain. The CDR3 is 13 residues long. Between the trimmed V and J ends, which lost 6 bases and 4 bases, there was a span of 10 bases. Per germline, CDR1 LNHDA and CDR2 SQIVND (reference sequence). CDR3 amino acids: CASRGSYYNEQFF. In nucleotides, the CDR3 is TGTGCCAGTAGGGGTTCCTATTACAATGAGCAGTTCTTC. The full variable domain, with the rest looked up from reference TRBV19 and TRBJ2-1, is DGGITQSPKYLFRKEGQNVTLSCEQNLNHDAMYWYRQDPGQGLRLIYYSQIVNDFQKGDIAEGYSVSREKKESFPLTVTSAQKNPTAFYLCASRGSYYNEQFFGPGTRLTVL.

The chain carries TRBV12-5 and TRBJ2-1; 12 bases map to TRBD2. The CDR3 runs 17 residues. CDR1 and CDR2 from the germline V gene are LGHNT and FRNRAP. The ends lost 2 bases at V and 9 bases at J; junction bases unmatched: 11. The CDR3 reads CASGLFSSGGAFGEQFF. The CDR3, as DNA: TGTGCTAGTGGTTTGTTCTCTAGCGGGGGGGCGTTCGGTGAGCAGTTCTTC. Full variable domain (rest looked up from reference TRBV12-5 and TRBJ2-1): DARVTQTPRHKVTEMGQEVTMRCQPILGHNTVFWYRQTMMQGLELLAYFRNRAPLDDSGMPKDRFSAEMPDATLATLKIQPSEPRDSAVYFCASGLFSSGGAFGEQFFGPGTRLTVL.

J is TRBJ1-1 and V is TRBV6-1; D is perhaps TRBD1 (5 bases). From germline, CDR1 is MNHNS and CDR2 SASEGT. The CDR3 runs 11 residues. V lost 11 bases to trimming and J lost 6 bases, with 13 bases between them. In DNA form, the CDR3 reads TGTGCCGGCATACAGGAGGCTGAAGCTTTCTTT. This gives the protein CAGIQEAEAFF.

This clone was found once. The chain couples TRBV6-1 to TRBJ2-5; D possibly corresponds to TRBD1 (5 bases). V was trimmed by 2 bases and J by 5 bases, leaving 18 bases between them. This CDR3 region has 16 residues. The germline gives CDR1 MNHNS, CDR2 SASEGT. The CDR3 loop reads CASSEIGDRSRETQYF. CDR3 coding DNA: TGTGCCAGCAGTGAAATAGGGGATAGGAGCCGTGAGACCCAGTACTTC.

This clone showed up just a few times. The rearrangement joins TRBV5-1 to TRBJ2-7; D gene ambiguous. V lost 5 bases and J 4 bases, leaving 10 bases between the germline ends. This CDR3 region has 12 residues. CDR1 SGHRS and CDR2 YFSETQ come from the germline V gene. The CDR3 region is CASRGDPYEQYF. Written as DNA, the CDR3 is TGCGCCAGCAGAGGAGACCCGTACGAGCAGTACTTC.

The chain links TRBV5-1 to TRBJ1-3; D may be TRBD1 (5 bases). V shed 4 bases and J shed 0 bases, with 14 bases lying between them. This CDR3 contains 16 residues. Germline CDR1 reads SGHRS; CDR2 reads YFSETQ. CDR3 DNA: TGCGCCAGCAGCCGTGATCAAGGGGCCTCTGGAAACACCATATATTTT. This codes for CASSRDQGASGNTIYF.

This chain links TRBV5-1 with TRBJ2-5; D may be TRBD1 or TRBD2 (5 bases each). Germline V CDR1 and CDR2: SGHRS, YFSETQ. With 4 bases removed from V and 4 bases from J, the gap between germline ends came to 14 bases. The CDR3 length is 14 residues. In DNA, the CDR3 is TGCGCCAGCAGCGAAGGGGACCACCGAGAGACCCAGTACTTC. The encoded protein is CASSEGDHRETQYF.

In its sample, this clone was seen a few times. The chain uses TRBV7-2 and TRBJ2-7; tentatively, D is TRBD1 or TRBD2 (6 bases each). Trimming left V 5 bases short and J 3 bases short, with 14 bases between. CDR1 is SGHTA, CDR2 FQGNSA, per germline. This CDR3 spans 14 amino acids. The CDR3: CASSTGAGLYEQYF. In nucleotides, the CDR3 is TGTGCCAGCAGCACGGGGGCCGGGCTCTACGAGCAGTACTTC.

V gene TRBV7-9 combines with J gene TRBJ1-1; TRBD1 might be the D (6 bases). The CDR3 sequence is 15 residues long. Looked up from germline, CDR1 is SEHNR and CDR2 is FQNEAQ (reference sequence). V was clipped by 7 bases and J by 3 bases, with 18 bases between them. The CDR3 is CASIIRGGGDTEAFF. In DNA, the CDR3 is TGTGCCAGCATTATTAGGGGGGGCGGCGACACTGAAGCTTTCTTT.

V usage is TRBV6-6 and J usage is TRBJ2-7; D is uncertain. V was clipped by 8 bases and J by 5 bases, with 10 bases between them. This CDR3 comprises 11 residues. CDR1 is MNHNY and CDR2 is SVGAGI in the germline V gene (reference sequence). The CDR3, as DNA: TGTGCCAGCGCCGACGAAGACGAGCAGTACTTC. Amino acids: CASADEDEQYF.

V is TRBV29-1 and J is TRBJ2-7; TRBD2 matches 10 bases. This CDR3 is built from 16 residues. The germline V gene encodes CDR1 SQVTM and CDR2 ANQGSEA. V shed 6 bases, J shed 0 bases, and the junction held 11 bases outside the gene matches. The CDR3 DNA reads as TGCAGCGTGAGCGGGCTAGCGGGGGCTACCTCCTACGAGCAGTACTTC. Protein sequence: CSVSGLAGATSYEQYF.